The 20 T cell receptor beta chains listed next were all sequenced from one sample in a study of blood T cell repertoires in COVID-19. Sequenced by immunoSEQ multiplex PCR; TCRdb stores in-frame clones only, minus some. The table lists 240,000 or so clones, approximately 84% of them singletons. What was sequenced was PBMCs or T cells enriched from blood (not recorded which). All receptors come from a woman between 40 and 50 years old with acute COVID-19.

This clone was picked up one time. The chain is built from TRBV6-5 and TRBJ2-5; 10 positions agree with TRBD2. V lost 5 bases and J lost 5; bases outside the gene matches: 8. Germline values: CDR1 MNHEY, CDR2 SVGAGI. This CDR3 has 15 amino acids. The chain's CDR3 is CASSPASGSGETQYF. The CDR3 DNA reads as TGTGCCAGCAGTCCGGCTAGCGGGAGTGGGGAGACCCAGTACTTC.

This chain connects TRBV10-2 to TRBJ1-1, with 7 bases lining up with TRBD1. Per the germline V gene, CDR1 is WSHSY and CDR2 is SAAADI. This CDR3 contains 14 residues. With V trimmed by 6 bases and J by 2 bases, 6 bases remained unmatched. Written as DNA, the CDR3 is TGCGCCAGCAGGGAACAGGGGACTAACACTGAAGCTTTCTTT. Translation: CASREQGTNTEAFF.

J is TRBJ1-2 and V is TRBV5-6, with TRBD1 identical over 8 bases. The CDR3 consists of 14 residues. Trimming at V came to 4 bases and at J to 7 bases, leaving 9 bases not matched to a gene. Germline assignment: CDR1 SGHDT and CDR2 YYEEEE. CDR3 sequence reads: CASSPDRGWGGYTF. The DNA for the CDR3 is TGTGCCAGCAGCCCTGACAGGGGTTGGGGTGGCTACACCTTC.

The rearrangement joins TRBV19 to TRBJ1-1; D is perhaps TRBD1 (5 bases). The germline V gene encodes CDR1 LNHDA and CDR2 SQIVND (reference sequence). V lost 5 bases and J lost 7, with 17 bases in between. This CDR3 is 14 amino acids long. CDR3: CASSSSWGGLEAFF. Here the CDR3 DNA reads TGTGCCAGTAGTTCCTCGTGGGGCGGCCTTGAAGCTTTCTTT.

This rearrangement joins TRBV18 to TRBJ2-2, with a weak D call TRBD1 (6 bases). This CDR3 is built from 14 residues. V was cut by 3 bases and J by 4 bases, with 9 bases left in between. Per the germline V gene, CDR1 is KGHSH and CDR2 is LQKENI. CDR3 nucleotides: TGTGCCAGCTCACCGGGACACCTCACCGGGGAGCTGTTTTTT. It is translated as CASSPGHLTGELFF.

This chain uses TRBV9 with TRBJ2-4, with 10 bases aligning to TRBD2. CDR1 is SGDLS, CDR2 YYNGEE, per germline. The V segment lost 3 bases and the J segment 8 bases; nucleotides outside the gene matches: 11. CDR3 length equals 16 residues. Written as DNA, the CDR3 is TGTGCCAGCAGCGCTGTGGAGCGGGAGGGAGGAGACATTCAGTACTTC. It specifies CASSAVEREGGDIQYF. The entire variable domain, with the rest obtained from reference TRBV9 and TRBJ2-4, is as follows: DSGVTQTPKHLITATGQRVTLRCSPRSGDLSVYWYQQSLDQGLQFLIQYYNGEERAKGNILERFSAQQFPDLHSELNLSSLELGDSALYFCASSAVEREGGDIQYFGAGTRLSVL.

The chain links TRBV7-3 to TRBJ1-6; perhaps TRBD1 as D (5 bases). The CDR3 consists of 14 residues. Deletions cut 5 bases from V and 10 bases from J, with 15 bases between. In germline, CDR1 is SGHTA, CDR2 FQGTGA. As DNA, the CDR3 is TGTGCCAGCAGCCAAAACGGGGGTCAATCACCCCTCCACTTT. The encoded protein is CASSQNGGQSPLHF.

This clone appeared a single time. This chain connects TRBV7-3 to TRBJ2-5; 14 bases are a match to TRBD2. Per germline, CDR1 SGHTA and CDR2 FQGTGA. V was pared by 5 bases and J by 2 bases, with 4 bases of the junction left unmatched. The CDR3 length is 16 residues. CDR3 sequence: CASSAGLAGGQETQYF. CDR3 DNA sequence: TGTGCCAGCAGCGCCGGACTAGCGGGAGGACAAGAGACCCAGTACTTC.

The chain links TRBV7-2 to TRBJ1-5; unclear D gene. The CDR3 has 13 residues. V lost 6 bases to trimming and J lost 6 bases, with 12 bases between them. Germline CDR1 and CDR2: SGHTA and FQGNSA. The CDR3 DNA sequence: TGTGCCAGCAGTTTGGGAGTAATTCAGCCCCAGCATTTT. It specifies CASSLGVIQPQHF.

The chain joins TRBV29-1 to TRBJ1-2, with D hard to call. The V and J ends lost 1 base and 8 bases respectively, with 8 bases between them. The V gene's germline CDR1 is SQVTM and CDR2 ANQGSEA. The CDR3 is made up of 11 amino acids. The CDR3 is CSVEVLKGYTF. For the CDR3, the DNA is TGCAGCGTTGAAGTACTGAAGGGCTACACCTTC.

This rearrangement joins TRBV7-9 to TRBJ1-4, with 8 bases that match TRBD1. The CDR3 runs to 11 residues. Germline V gives CDR1 SEHNR, CDR2 FQNEAQ (reference sequence). The ends lost 5 bases at V and 14 bases at J; junction bases unmatched: 4. In DNA, the CDR3 is TGTGCCAGCAGCCAAAACAGGGGGCTGTTTTTT. As protein: CASSQNRGLFF. The full variable domain, rest sourced from reference TRBV7-9 and TRBJ1-4, is DTGVSQNPRHKITKRGQNVTFRCDPISEHNRLYWYRQTLGQGPEFLTYFQNEAQLEKSRLLSDRFSAERPKGSFSTLEIQRTEQGDSAMYLCASSQNRGLFFGSGTQLSVL.

This clone was seen a handful of times. The J gene is TRBJ1-3, the V gene TRBV4-2; the D is unclear. The CDR3 consists of 15 residues. V lost 0 bases to trimming and J lost 0 bases, with 6 bases between them. Germline V gene sequence: CDR1 LGHNA, CDR2 YNFKEQ. CDR3 region: CASSQDSSSGNTIYF. The CDR3 bases are TGTGCCAGCAGCCAAGACTCTTCCTCTGGAAACACCATATATTTT.

The chain carries TRBV7-9 and TRBJ2-1, with 9 bases fitting TRBD2. The CDR3 runs to 16 residues. Looked up from germline, CDR1 is SEHNR and CDR2 is FQNEAQ (reference sequence). V was clipped by 5 bases and J by 8 bases; unmatched bases: 13. The CDR3 loop reads CASSPGARIAGDEQFF. Here the CDR3 DNA reads TGTGCCAGCAGCCCAGGTGCCCGTATAGCGGGAGATGAGCAGTTCTTC.

This chain connects TRBV7-2 to TRBJ1-3, with D uncertain. CDR3 size: 15 residues. V was clipped by 1 base and J by 1 base, with 8 bases between them. Germline V gene data show CDR1 as SGHTA and CDR2 as FQGNSA. CDR3 protein: CASSLVGESGNTIYF. CDR3 nucleotide sequence: TGTGCCAGCAGCTTAGTAGGAGAGTCTGGAAACACCATATATTTT.

The CDR3 region is CASSESGTAPYEQYF. As DNA, the CDR3 is TGTGCCAGCAGCGAAAGCGGGACGGCCCCCTACGAGCAGTACTTC. The chain couples TRBV2 to TRBJ2-7; 7 positions match TRBD2. Germline V gene data show CDR1 as SNHLY and CDR2 as FYNNEI. The CDR3 is made up of 15 amino acids. The J segment lost 2 bases and the V segment lost 6 bases, leaving 10 bases of the junction unmatched.

The DNA for the CDR3 is TGTGCCAGCAGCCCGGGGGGACCCCAGGGCGGGGAGCTGTTTTTT. It specifies CASSPGGPQGGELFF. The chain carries TRBV6-5 and TRBJ2-2; 7 bases align to TRBD2. J was trimmed by 7 bases and V by 6 bases; bases with no gene match: 11. This CDR3 is built from 15 residues. Germline CDR1 reads MNHEY; CDR2 reads SVGAGI.

This chain connects TRBV5-1 to TRBJ2-1, with D possibly TRBD2 on 5 matching bases. The CDR3 has 11 residues. V lost 10 bases to trimming and J lost 4 bases, with 9 bases between them. Germline-derived CDR1 and CDR2 are SGHRS and YFSETQ. Written as DNA, the CDR3 is TGCGCCTCGGGATCATACAATGAGCAGTTCTTC. Protein product: CASGSYNEQFF. The whole variable domain, remainder taken from reference TRBV5-1 and TRBJ2-1, is KAGVTQTPRYLIKTRGQQVTLSCSPISGHRSVSWYQQTPGQGLQFLFEYFSETQRNKGNFPGRFSGRQFSNSRSEMNVSTLELGDSALYLCASGSYNEQFFGPGTRLTVL.

CDR3 sequence: CASSQRGGGLTTDTQYF. The CDR3 coding sequence is TGTGCCAGCAGCCAGAGGGGGGGCGGCCTGACCACAGATACGCAGTATTTT. The chain combines TRBV3-1 (or the pseudogene TRBV3-2) with TRBJ2-3; D is perhaps TRBD2 (7 bases). Per the germline V gene, CDR1 is LGHDT and CDR2 is YNNKEL (reference sequence). With 3 bases removed from V and 2 bases from J, the gap between germline ends came to 18 bases. The CDR3 totals 17 residues.

The chain has TRBV19 and TRBJ2-1; 8 bases are a match to TRBD1. Germline V lookup: CDR1 LNHDA, CDR2 SQIVND (reference sequence). CDR3 length: 13 residues. The V and J ends lost 5 bases and 9 bases, in that order; junction bases with no gene match: 6. The CDR3: CASSVTDRGEQFF. In DNA form, the CDR3 reads TGTGCCAGTAGTGTAACCGACAGGGGTGAGCAGTTCTTC.

The V gene is TRBV14, the J gene TRBJ2-3; 11 positions match TRBD2. J was trimmed by 4 bases and V by 4 bases; bases with no gene match: 4. The CDR3 is made up of 15 amino acids. Germline CDR1 reads SGHDN; CDR2 reads FVKESK. CDR3 sequence: CASSLLAGDPDTQYF. CDR3 bases: TGTGCCAGCAGCCTACTAGCGGGAGACCCAGATACGCAGTATTTT.